This T cell receptor beta chain originates from a study of T-cell memory formation after mild COVID-19. After 5'RACE with constant-segment primers, TCR alpha and TCR beta cDNA libraries carrying sample barcodes and UMIs were obtained. TCRdb ran MiXCR on the 5' RACE reads and lists one entry per CDR3 protein. The sample lists about 340,000 distinct CDR3 sequences, 15% occurring once. This clonotype came up many times. The antigen is not known. The study, taken as a whole, reports: Mainly in CM and EM were contracting CD4+ clones; CD8+ were in EMRA.

The receptor's source is a man younger than 35 who had mild COVID-19 (a few samples of this study predate the infection). Cell type and time point are not known. Sample: PBMCs or a T cell subset sorted from them (not recorded which).

This CDR3 reads CASSLWSRSGIYNEQFF. In nucleotides, the CDR3 is TGTGCCAGCAGCTTATGGTCCCGGTCGGGGATCTACAATGAGCAGTTCTTC. The chain combines TRBV7-9 with TRBJ2-1; TRBD2 is a possible D gene (5 bases). The V gene's germline CDR1 is SEHNR and CDR2 FQNEAQ (reference sequence). This CDR3 comprises 17 residues. Trimming removed 2 bases at V and 3 bases at J, with 17 bases between. Filled out from reference TRBV7-9 and TRBJ2-1, the complete variable domain reads DTGVSQNPRHKITKRGQNVTFRCDPISEHNRLYWYRQTLGQGPEFLTYFQNEAQLEKSRLLSDRFSAERPKGSFSTLEIQRTEQGDSAMYLCASSLWSRSGIYNEQFFGPGTRLTVL.